Presented here are 17 T cell receptor beta chains from one specimen sequenced in a study of T-cell reconstitution after alpha-beta-depleted transplantation in children. A library of TCRbeta sequences, prepared with unique molecular identifiers, was generated. TCRdb analysed the PCR reads with MiXCR anew, one entry per CDR3 protein. The profile shows 490,000 or so distinct CDR3 sequences, approximately 13% of them singletons. The sequenced sample was PBMCs from the stem cell graft donor, obtained from the stem cell graft. Receptor source: a human donor who donated a stem cell graft to a child with combined immunodeficiency.

The rearrangement joins TRBV5-1 to TRBJ2-1, with D possibly being TRBD1 (6 bases). The CDR3 extends over 14 amino acids. Germline V CDR1 and CDR2: SGHRS, YFSETQ. Trimming left V 2 bases short and J 3 bases short, with 9 bases between. CDR3 coding DNA: TGCGCCAGCAGCTTTCGGGACAACTACAATGAGCAGTTCTTC. This translates into CASSFRDNYNEQFF.

In its sample, this clonotype was seen many times. The chain combines TRBV12-3 or TRBV12-4 with TRBJ1-2; D unresolved. This CDR3 has 13 residues. V lost 0 bases and J lost 6, with 8 bases in between. The CDR3 loop is CASSLASPNGYTF. The CDR3 DNA follows: TGTGCCAGCAGTTTAGCGTCACCTAATGGCTACACCTTC.

The V and J genes are TRBV10-3 and TRBJ2-7, with 7 positions matching TRBD2. Germline CDR1 reads ENHRY; CDR2 reads SYGVKD. The CDR3 has 13 residues. Trimming removed 7 bases from V and 6 bases from J; junction bases left unmatched: 9. CDR3 sequence reads: CAIMGGSGFEQYF. As DNA, the CDR3 is TGTGCCATCATGGGCGGGAGCGGGTTCGAGCAGTACTTC.

This clonotype was seen many times. The J gene is TRBJ2-7, the V gene TRBV18, with 7 bases that match TRBD1. This CDR3 comprises 14 residues. J lost 1 base, V lost 2 bases, and 2 bases had no gene match. Germline lookup yields CDR1 KGHSH and CDR2 LQKENI. CDR3 sequence (DNA): TGTGCCAGCTCACCAAGGGACAGTTCCTACGAGCAGTACTTC. Amino acid sequence: CASSPRDSSYEQYF.

At least ten counts were recorded for this clonotype. The rearrangement joins TRBV5-6 to TRBJ2-4; D ambiguous. From germline, CDR1 is SGHDT and CDR2 YYEEEE. This CDR3 spans 16 amino acids. V gave up 4 bases and J gave up 0 bases, with 14 bases separating them. CDR3 in amino acids: CASSQDTYVAKNIQYF. The DNA for the CDR3 is TGTGCCAGCAGCCAAGACACCTATGTAGCCAAAAACATTCAGTACTTC.

There are many counts of this clonotype. This chain uses TRBV20-1 with TRBJ2-7, with 13 nucleotides matching TRBD2. The CDR3 length is 15 residues. Germline V gene data show CDR1 as DFQATT and CDR2 as SNEGSKA (reference sequence). V shed 4 bases and J 5 bases; nucleotides not matched to a gene: 8. The CDR3 protein is CSAIGTSGIGDEQYF. The CDR3 DNA reads as TGCAGTGCTATCGGGACTAGCGGGATTGGCGACGAGCAGTACTTC.

This clonotype was picked up many times. One end of the junction varies from germline; a read error may be responsible. The V and J genes are TRBV12-3 or TRBV12-4 and TRBJ2-7; D is perhaps TRBD1 or TRBD2 (5 bases each). The CDR3 runs 13 residues. In DNA form, the CDR3 reads TGCGCCAGCAGCTTGGGGGAATCCTACGAGCAGTACTTC. Amino acid sequence: CASSLGESYEQYF.

V and J are TRBV5-6 and TRBJ2-1; 9 nucleotides match TRBD1. After removal of 0 bases from V and 1 base from J, the junction contained 5 bases not matched to a gene. Germline V gene lookup returns CDR1 SGHDT and CDR2 YYEEEE. The CDR3 loop spans 17 amino acids. CDR3 in amino acids: CASSLVPGQGSYNEQFF. As DNA, the CDR3 is TGTGCCAGCAGCTTGGTGCCGGGACAGGGTTCCTACAATGAGCAGTTCTTC.

Only a few counts were recorded for this clonotype. The rearrangement joins TRBV6-5 to TRBJ2-1; D might be TRBD2 (6 bases). The CDR3 loop spans 13 amino acids. Per germline, CDR1 MNHEY and CDR2 SVGAGI. V was shortened by 3 bases and J by 14 bases, with 17 bases between the two germline ends. Here the CDR3 reads CASSYKTSRGEFF. For the CDR3, the DNA is TGTGCCAGCAGTTATAAAACTAGCCGTGGTGAGTTCTTC.

This clonotype was seen a few times. V is TRBV3-1 and J is TRBJ2-7; 9 bases are shared with TRBD1. J lost 4 bases, V lost 1 base, and 8 bases had no gene match. The CDR3 extends over 16 amino acids. CDR1 LGHDT and CDR2 YNNKEL come from the germline V gene (reference sequence). The CDR3 protein is CASSQVTGQGNYEQYF. Written as DNA, the CDR3 is TGTGCCAGCAGCCAAGTAACGGGACAGGGTAATTACGAGCAGTACTTC.

The chain joins TRBV7-6 to TRBJ2-3, with D perhaps assigned TRBD1 or TRBD2 (5 bases each). From germline, CDR1 is SGHVS and CDR2 FNYEAQ. The V end was cut by 1 base, the J end by 2 bases, with 13 bases between. The length of the CDR3 is 16 residues. The CDR3 here is CASSLVGALITDTQYF. The CDR3 region has the DNA TGTGCCAGCAGCTTAGTCGGGGCACTGATCACAGATACGCAGTATTTT.

This clonotype has just a few counts. V usage is TRBV20-1 and J usage is TRBJ2-1, with 15 bases lining up with TRBD2. The CDR3 has 16 amino acids. V was pared by 0 bases and J by 7 bases, with 4 bases of the junction left unmatched. The V gene's germline CDR1 is DFQATT and CDR2 SNEGSKA (reference sequence). CDR3 region: CSARDPGTSGRNEQFF. CDR3 sequence (DNA): TGCAGTGCTAGAGACCCGGGGACTAGCGGGAGGAATGAGCAGTTCTTC.

This clonotype was recorded many times. The rearrangement uses TRBV12-3 or TRBV12-4 and TRBJ2-7; 11 bases are a match to TRBD2. This CDR3 spans 14 amino acids. The trim removed 4 bases at V and 1 base at J, leaving 0 bases unmatched. This CDR3 is CASSSSGGSYEQYF. The CDR3 bases are TGTGCCAGCAGTTCTAGCGGGGGGTCCTACGAGCAGTACTTC.

This clonotype turned up a few times. The rearrangement joins TRBV20-1 to TRBJ2-1; TRBD2 might be the D (5 bases). Germline loops: CDR1 DFQATT, CDR2 SNEGSKA (reference sequence). CDR3 length: 13 amino acids. V dropped 5 bases and J dropped 7 bases, with 15 bases sitting between them. The DNA for the CDR3 is TGCAGTGCTGACCCGGCGGGCTCAAATGAGCAGTTCTTC. Translating gives CSADPAGSNEQFF.

The V call is TRBV15, the J call TRBJ2-2, with 7 bases fitting TRBD2. V shed 0 bases and J 6 bases; nucleotides not matched to a gene: 10. Germline V gene sequence: CDR1 LNHNV, CDR2 YYDKDF (reference sequence). The CDR3 sequence is 17 residues long. The CDR3 sequence: CATSRDCSGMSAGELFF. CDR3 sequence (DNA): TGTGCCACCAGCAGAGATTGCAGCGGGATGTCTGCCGGGGAGCTGTTTTTT.

This clonotype was counted many times. Germline and junction disagree at one end, which may indicate a read error. The chain employs TRBV7-9 and TRBJ1-5, with a possible D match to TRBD1 (5 bases). The CDR3 loop spans 14 amino acids. Per germline, CDR1 SEHNR and CDR2 FQNEAQ (reference sequence). CDR3 nucleotides: TGTGCCAGCAGTTTAGTAGGGGCCAATCAGCCCCAGCATTTT. Residues: CASSLVGANQPQHF.

J is TRBJ1-6 and V is TRBV10-3; 8 nucleotides match TRBD1. From germline, CDR1 is ENHRY and CDR2 SYGVKD. The CDR3 extends over 13 amino acids. After removal of 9 bases from V and 10 bases from J, the junction contained 8 bases not matched to a gene. This CDR3 is CAMTGALRSPLHF. The CDR3 region has the DNA TGTGCCATGACAGGGGCCCTTCGGTCACCCCTCCACTTT.